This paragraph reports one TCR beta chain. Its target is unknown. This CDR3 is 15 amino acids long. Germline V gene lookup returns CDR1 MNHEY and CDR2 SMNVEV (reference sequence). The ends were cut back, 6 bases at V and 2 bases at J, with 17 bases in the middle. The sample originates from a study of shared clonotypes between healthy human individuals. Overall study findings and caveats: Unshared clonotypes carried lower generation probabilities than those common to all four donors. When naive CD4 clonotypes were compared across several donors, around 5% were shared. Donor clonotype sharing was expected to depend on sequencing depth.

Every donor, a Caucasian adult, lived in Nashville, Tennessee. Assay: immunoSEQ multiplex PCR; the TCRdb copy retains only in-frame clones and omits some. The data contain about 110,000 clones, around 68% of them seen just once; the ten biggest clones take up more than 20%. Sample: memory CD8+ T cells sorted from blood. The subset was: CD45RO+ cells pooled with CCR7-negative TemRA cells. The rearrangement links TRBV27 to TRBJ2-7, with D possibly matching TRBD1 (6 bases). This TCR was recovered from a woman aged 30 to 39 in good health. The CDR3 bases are TGTGCCAGCAGCTTAGAGGGGGACACTACCTACGAGCAGTACTTC. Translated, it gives CASSLEGDTTYEQYF.